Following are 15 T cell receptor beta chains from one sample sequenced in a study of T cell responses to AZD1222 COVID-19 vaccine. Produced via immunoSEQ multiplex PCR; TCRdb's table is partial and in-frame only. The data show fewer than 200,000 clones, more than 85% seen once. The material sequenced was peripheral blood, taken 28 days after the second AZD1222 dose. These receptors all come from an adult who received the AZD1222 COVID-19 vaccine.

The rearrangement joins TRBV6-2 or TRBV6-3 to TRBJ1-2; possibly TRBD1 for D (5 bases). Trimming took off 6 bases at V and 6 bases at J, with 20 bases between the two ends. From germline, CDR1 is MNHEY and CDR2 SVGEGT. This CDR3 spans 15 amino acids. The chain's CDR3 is CASSPIPMGRDGYTF. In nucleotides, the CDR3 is TGTGCCAGCAGCCCAATCCCTATGGGGCGAGATGGCTACACCTTC.

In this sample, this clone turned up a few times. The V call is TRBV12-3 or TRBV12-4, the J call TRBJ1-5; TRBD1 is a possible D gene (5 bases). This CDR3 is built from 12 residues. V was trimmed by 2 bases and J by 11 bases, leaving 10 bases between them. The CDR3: CASSLRRQTQHF. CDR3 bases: TGTGCCAGCAGTTTAAGAAGACAGACCCAGCATTTT.

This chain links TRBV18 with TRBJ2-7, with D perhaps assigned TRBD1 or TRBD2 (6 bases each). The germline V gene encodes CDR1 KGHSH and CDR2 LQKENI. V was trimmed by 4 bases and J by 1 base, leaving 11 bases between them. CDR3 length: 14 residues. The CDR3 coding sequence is TGTGCCAGCTCACTGGGGGGCAGATCCTACGAGCAGTACTTC. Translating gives CASSLGGRSYEQYF. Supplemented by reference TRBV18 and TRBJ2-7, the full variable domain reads NAGVMQNPRHLVRRRGQEARLRCSPMKGHSHVYWYRQLPEEGLKFMVYLQKENIIDESGMPKERFSAEFPKEGPSILRIQQVVRGDSAAYFCASSLGGRSYEQYFGPGTRLTVT.

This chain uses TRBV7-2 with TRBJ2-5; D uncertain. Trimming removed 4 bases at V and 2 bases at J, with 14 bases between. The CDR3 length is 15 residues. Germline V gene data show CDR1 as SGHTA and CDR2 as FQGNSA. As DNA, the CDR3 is TGTGCCAGCAGCTCCCTGAACCGACATCAAGAGACCCAGTACTTC. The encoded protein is CASSSLNRHQETQYF.

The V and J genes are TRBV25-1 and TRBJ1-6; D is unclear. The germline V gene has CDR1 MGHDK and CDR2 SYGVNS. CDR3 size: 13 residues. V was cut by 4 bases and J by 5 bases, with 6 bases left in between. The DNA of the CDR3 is TGTGCCAGCAGTGCCGGAAATAATTCACCCCTCCACTTT. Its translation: CASSAGNNSPLHF.

CDR3 in amino acids: CASSYFNSPLHF. The DNA for the CDR3 is TGTGCCAGCAGTTACTTTAATTCACCCCTCCACTTT. V is TRBV6-5 and J is TRBJ1-6; D remains ambiguous. Germline-derived CDR1 and CDR2 are MNHEY and SVGAGI. This CDR3 spans 12 amino acids. V was cut by 1 base and J by 6 bases, with 1 base left in between.

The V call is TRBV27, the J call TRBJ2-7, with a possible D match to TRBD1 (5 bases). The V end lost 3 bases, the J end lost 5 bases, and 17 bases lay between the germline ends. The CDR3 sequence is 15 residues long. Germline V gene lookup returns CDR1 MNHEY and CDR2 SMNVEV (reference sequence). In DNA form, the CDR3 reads TGTGCCAGCAGTTTCAGGCCAGGGATTTGGGACGAGCAGTACTTC. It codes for CASSFRPGIWDEQYF.

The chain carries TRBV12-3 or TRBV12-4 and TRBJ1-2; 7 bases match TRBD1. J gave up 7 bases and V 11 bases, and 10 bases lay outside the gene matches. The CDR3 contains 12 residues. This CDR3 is CAVGGQLSGYTF. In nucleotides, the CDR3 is TGTGCCGTGGGGGGACAGCTCTCTGGCTACACCTTC.

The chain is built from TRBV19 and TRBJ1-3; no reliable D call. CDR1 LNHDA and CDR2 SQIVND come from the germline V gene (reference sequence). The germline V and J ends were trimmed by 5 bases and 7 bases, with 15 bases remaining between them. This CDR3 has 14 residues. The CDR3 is CASSVSYESNTIYF. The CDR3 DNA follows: TGTGCCAGTAGTGTCTCCTATGAGAGCAACACCATATATTTT. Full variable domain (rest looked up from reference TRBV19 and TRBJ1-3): DGGITQSPKYLFRKEGQNVTLSCEQNLNHDAMYWYRQDPGQGLRLIYYSQIVNDFQKGDIAEGYSVSREKKESFPLTVTSAQKNPTAFYLCASSVSYESNTIYFGEGSWLTVV.

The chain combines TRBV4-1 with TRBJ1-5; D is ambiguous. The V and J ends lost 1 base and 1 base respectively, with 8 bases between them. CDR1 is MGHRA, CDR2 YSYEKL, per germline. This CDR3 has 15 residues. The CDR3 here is CASSQVRGSNQPQHF. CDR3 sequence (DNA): TGCGCCAGCAGCCAAGTCCGGGGAAGCAATCAGCCCCAGCATTTT.

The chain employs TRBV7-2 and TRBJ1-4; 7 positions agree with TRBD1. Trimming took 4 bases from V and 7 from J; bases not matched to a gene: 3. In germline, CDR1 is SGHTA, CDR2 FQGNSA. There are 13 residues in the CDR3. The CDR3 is CASSSGTVEKLFF. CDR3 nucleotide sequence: TGTGCCAGCAGCTCAGGGACAGTTGAAAAACTGTTTTTT.

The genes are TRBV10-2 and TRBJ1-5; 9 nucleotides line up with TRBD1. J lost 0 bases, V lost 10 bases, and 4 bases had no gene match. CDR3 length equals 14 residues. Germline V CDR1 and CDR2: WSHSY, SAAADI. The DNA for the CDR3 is TGCGCCACAAGACAGGGGGGTAGCAATCAGCCCCAGCATTTT. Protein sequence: CATRQGGSNQPQHF.

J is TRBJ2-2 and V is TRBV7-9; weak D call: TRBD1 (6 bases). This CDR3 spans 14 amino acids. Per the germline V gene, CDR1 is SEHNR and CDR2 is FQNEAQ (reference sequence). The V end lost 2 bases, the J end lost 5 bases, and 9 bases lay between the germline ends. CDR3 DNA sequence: TGTGCCAGCAGCTTAATACAGGGAACCGGGGAGCTGTTTTTT. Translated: CASSLIQGTGELFF. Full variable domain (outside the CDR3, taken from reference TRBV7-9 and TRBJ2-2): DTGVSQNPRHKITKRGQNVTFRCDPISEHNRLYWYRQTLGQGPEFLTYFQNEAQLEKSRLLSDRFSAERPKGSFSTLEIQRTEQGDSAMYLCASSLIQGTGELFFGEGSRLTVL.

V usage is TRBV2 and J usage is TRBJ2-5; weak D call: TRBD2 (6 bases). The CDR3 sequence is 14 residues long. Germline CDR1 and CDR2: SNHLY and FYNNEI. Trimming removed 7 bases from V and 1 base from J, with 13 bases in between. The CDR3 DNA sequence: TGTGCCAGCAACCCCGGGACTTCCCAAGAGACCCAGTACTTC. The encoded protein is CASNPGTSQETQYF.

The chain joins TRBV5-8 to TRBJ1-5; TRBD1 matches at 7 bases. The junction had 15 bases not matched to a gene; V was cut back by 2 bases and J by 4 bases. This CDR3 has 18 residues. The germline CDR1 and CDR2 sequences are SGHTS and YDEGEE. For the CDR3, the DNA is TGTGCCAGCAGCTTTTTCTTCACCAGGGGGGCCCCGAATCAGCCCCAGCATTTT. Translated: CASSFFFTRGAPNQPQHF. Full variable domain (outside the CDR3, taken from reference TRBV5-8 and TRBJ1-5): EAGVTQSPTHLIKTRGQQATLRCSPISGHTSVYWYQQALGLGLQFLLWYDEGEERNRGNFPPRFSGRQFPNYSSELNVNALELEDSALYLCASSFFFTRGAPNQPQHFGDGTRLSIL.